These 15 T cell receptor beta chains originate from one sample sequenced in a study of blood T cell repertoires in COVID-19. Sequenced by immunoSEQ multiplex PCR; TCRdb stores in-frame clones only, minus some. The sample lists some 150,000 clones, roughly 80% seen once, with about 12% in the top ten. Sequenced material: peripheral blood. Source of these receptors: a woman aged 60-75 years with COVID-19, enrolled during active disease.

Concerning this clone itself: The junction differs from germline at one of its ends, possibly a read error. The gene calls are TRBV7-7 and TRBJ1-3; D is undetermined. From germline, CDR1 is SSHAT and CDR2 FNYEAQ (reference sequence). The CDR3 is made up of 15 amino acids. This CDR3 reads CASSSGLSSGNTIYF. CDR3 in DNA: TGTGCTAGCAGCTCCGGACTAAGCTCTGGAAACACCATATATTTT.

The chain uses TRBV18 and TRBJ1-5; 7 bases map to TRBD1. J lost 4 bases, V lost 4 bases, and 1 base had no gene match. CDR1 and CDR2 (germline): KGHSH, LQKENI. CDR3 length: 13 amino acids. The CDR3 sequence is CASSRGQNQPQHF. In DNA, the CDR3 is TGTGCCAGCTCACGGGGACAGAATCAGCCCCAGCATTTT.

The rearrangement uses TRBV6-1 and TRBJ2-7; D gene unclear. CDR1 is MNHNS and CDR2 is SASEGT in the germline V gene. The CDR3 has 12 residues. Between the trimmed V and J ends, which lost 1 base and 7 bases, there was a span of 8 bases. DNA for the CDR3: TGTGCCAGCAGTGAAGTGGTAGATGAGCAGTACTTC. It encodes CASSEVVDEQYF.

The rearrangement joins TRBV5-1 to TRBJ2-2, with D perhaps TRBD2 (6 bases). V was cut by 2 bases and J by 9 bases, with 8 bases left in between. This CDR3 comprises 12 residues. Germline CDR1 is SGHRS and CDR2 is YFSETQ. This CDR3 is CASSLGGRELFF. For the CDR3, the DNA is TGCGCCAGCAGCTTAGGAGGGCGGGAGCTGTTTTTT.

V usage is TRBV7-2 and J usage is TRBJ2-1; D may be TRBD2 (6 bases). Trimming took 5 bases from V and 6 from J, leaving 17 bases between them. The CDR3 consists of 15 residues. Looked up from germline, CDR1 is SGHTA and CDR2 is FQGNSA. The CDR3 is CASSRTSRAGNEQFF. CDR3 coding DNA: TGTGCCAGCAGCCGCACTAGCCGAGCAGGCAATGAGCAGTTCTTC.

This clone was seen once. The V gene is TRBV6-2 or TRBV6-3, the J gene TRBJ2-1; TRBD2 agrees at 10 bases. The V gene's germline CDR1 is MNHEY and CDR2 SVGEGT. V trimming: 6 bases; J trimming: 0 bases; junction bases outside the gene matches: 14. The CDR3 spans 19 residues. CDR3 in amino acids: CASSSRTSGNPSSYNEQFF. The CDR3, as DNA: TGTGCCAGCAGCTCGCGGACTAGCGGCAATCCGAGCTCCTACAATGAGCAGTTCTTC.

This clone has a single count. V usage is TRBV5-1 and J usage is TRBJ1-2, with D unresolved. The germline V gene has CDR1 SGHRS and CDR2 YFSETQ. The CDR3 runs 14 residues. V lost 4 bases to trimming and J lost 0 bases, with 10 bases between them. Written as DNA, the CDR3 is TGCGCCAGCAGCCCACCCACAGCTAACTATGGCTACACCTTC. Translation gives CASSPPTANYGYTF.

V is TRBV29-1 and J is TRBJ1-1, with 12 bases matching TRBD1. Germline CDR1 reads SQVTM; CDR2 reads ANQGSEA. With 7 bases clipped from V and 1 base from J, the junction kept 7 bases outside the gene matches. The CDR3 covers 15 residues. CDR3 in DNA: TGCAGCGGGGGACAGGGGGCCCCTGAGAACACTGAAGCTTTCTTT. The encoded protein is CSGGQGAPENTEAFF.

This sequence joins TRBV7-9 and TRBJ1-5; TRBD1 is a possible D gene (6 bases). The germline V gene has CDR1 SEHNR and CDR2 FQNEAQ (reference sequence). V was trimmed by 5 bases and J by 0 bases, leaving 11 bases between them. The CDR3 is made up of 15 amino acids. The DNA for the CDR3 is TGTGCCAGCAGCGCGTACAGGGATAGCAATCAGCCCCAGCATTTT. The encoded protein is CASSAYRDSNQPQHF.

The chain employs TRBV5-1 and TRBJ2-7; 10 bases fit TRBD1. Germline trimming cut 0 bases from V and 6 bases from J; bases unmatched to any gene: 3. The germline V gene encodes CDR1 SGHRS and CDR2 YFSETQ. This CDR3 comprises 14 residues. The CDR3 DNA sequence: TGCGCCAGCAGCTTGGGACAGGGGGCGCCCGAGCAGTACTTC. Its translation is CASSLGQGAPEQYF.

This rearrangement joins TRBV12-5 to TRBJ1-6, with D maybe TRBD1 (6 bases). V shed 1 base and J shed 13 bases, with 11 bases lying between them. Looked up from germline, CDR1 is LGHNT and CDR2 is FRNRAP. The CDR3 runs 13 residues. This chain's CDR3 is CASGLDRVAPLHF. DNA for the CDR3: TGTGCTAGTGGTTTGGACAGGGTTGCGCCCCTCCACTTT.

This chain links TRBV9 with TRBJ1-1; 9 bases line up with TRBD1. The CDR3 runs 15 residues. Germline V lookup: CDR1 SGDLS, CDR2 YYNGEE. The V gene end was trimmed by 4 bases and the J gene end by 3 bases; junction bases not matched to a gene: 7. The CDR3: CASSPRGTGYTEAFF. As DNA, the CDR3 is TGTGCCAGCAGCCCACGGGGGACAGGGTACACTGAAGCTTTCTTT.

This clone was recorded once. The gene calls are TRBV3-1 (or the pseudogene TRBV3-2) and TRBJ1-2; D ambiguous. V was cut by 4 bases and J by 4 bases, with 13 bases left in between. The CDR3 is 14 amino acids. Germline CDR1 and CDR2: LGHDT and YNNKEL (reference sequence). The CDR3 region is CASSRAGGPYGYTF. DNA of the CDR3: TGTGCCAGCAGCCGGGCGGGCGGACCCTATGGCTACACCTTC.

This clone was recorded a few times. This chain uses TRBV7-3 with TRBJ1-1; D remains ambiguous. Germline CDR1 and CDR2: SGHTA and FQGTGA. The ends were cut back, 3 bases at V and 2 bases at J, with 7 bases in the middle. This CDR3 spans 13 amino acids. Here the CDR3 reads CASSFGGNTEAFF. As DNA, the CDR3 is TGTGCCAGCAGCTTCGGAGGAAACACTGAAGCTTTCTTT.

V and J are TRBV29-1 and TRBJ1-5; 7 bases align to TRBD1. This CDR3 has 13 residues. Germline V gene lookup returns CDR1 SQVTM and CDR2 ANQGSEA. V lost 3 bases to trimming and J lost 6 bases; unmatched junction nucleotides: 5. CDR3 DNA sequence: TGCAGCGTTGAGGGACAGCAGGGTCAGCCCCAGCATTTT. Its protein product is CSVEGQQGQPQHF.